What follows describes a single TCR beta chain. The antigen is undetermined. This PCR relied on a set of 60 Vbeta primers and 13 Jbeta primers. Here immunoSEQ multiplex PCR was the method, and the copy in TCRdb shows in-frame clones only, minus some. The data contain 190,000 or so clones, 80% of them singletons. After removal of 6 bases from V and 4 bases from J, the junction contained 5 bases not matched to a gene. The CDR3 length is 13 residues. CDR1 is MNHEY, CDR2 SVGAGI, per germline. The record originates from a study of cytomegalovirus exposure and HLA in healthy donors. Background on the study: Inside one of the first data releases sat about 85 million unique TCRs taken from HLA-typed donors.

Broader study findings: CMV serostatus stood as the only immune exposure information on hand. About 90% or about 30% of the time was how often most TCR beta V segments were productive, according to an earlier analysis.

Sequencing was done on a sample of PBMCs. This receptor was taken from a boy between 10 and 17 years old in good health and CMV-seronegative. The gene calls are TRBV6-5 and TRBJ1-2; TRBD1 matches at 7 bases. In DNA, the CDR3 is TGTGCCAGCAGCCAACAGGGGCCCTATGGCTACACCTTC. This gives the protein CASSQQGPYGYTF.